Detailed here is one T cell receptor beta chain. This specimen belongs to a study of blood T cell repertoires in COVID-19. Overall study context: Samples representing acute and convalescent COVID-19 were sourced from the United States, Italy and Spain. In each case, the material was cDNA or gDNA derived from T cells, B-cell-depleted T cells, or PBMCs.

Source study methods: Reference gene primer amplification yielded estimated nucleated cell counts. Method: immunoSEQ multiplex PCR; TCRdb's copy keeps in-frame clones and lacks some. That table gives V, J and clone size, and the DNA gave D and trimming. The data contain roughly 60,000 clones, over 75% of them seen just once; the ten biggest clones take up more than 13%. The source material was peripheral blood. This sequence originates from an elderly man with acute or convalescent COVID-19.

Written as DNA, the CDR3 is TGTGCCAGCAGCTTGCCGCAAGCGGGGTTTGATAATTCACCCCTCCACTTT. As protein: CASSLPQAGFDNSPLHF. This chain links TRBV7-8 with TRBJ1-6; D is uncertain. The CDR3 spans 17 residues. V was shortened by 3 bases and J by 5 bases, with 17 bases between the two germline ends. Germline V gives CDR1 SGHVS, CDR2 FQNEAQ.